The rows below give T cell receptor beta chains drawn from one sample of a study of T cell responses to AZD1222 COVID-19 vaccine. The table came from immunoSEQ multiplex PCR; TCRdb's copy has only in-frame clones and leaves some out. The sample lists some 91,000 clones; about nine tenths were seen once. Sequencing used peripheral blood, obtained on day 0 of AZD1222 vaccination. Receptors were obtained from an adult in good health. CDR3s include the opening cysteine and the closing phenylalanine or tryptophan.

v_call	cdr3_length	cdr3_aa
TRBV6-2/TRBV6-3	17	CASSSGSFLTWTGELFF
TRBV18	17	CASSPPGTSGVIYEQYF
TRBV23-1	16	CASSQTGGADGNTIYF
TRBV6-5	14	CASNLGRSLATQYF
TRBV19	17	CASSNGGAKLSDGELFF
TRBV29-1	14	CSVDGTGTGDTQYF
TRBV4-2	14	CASSQRGGKTEAFF
TRBV4-3	14	CASSQGRGGQPQHF
TRBV5-5	14	CASSFRTVNEKLFF
TRBV21-1	8	CASIEQYF
TRBV9	17	CASSERGQGGANEKLFF
TRBV11-2	15	CASSLKGSGDQPQHF
TRBV10-3	14	CAISEIGPADGYTF
TRBV2	14	CASSEWQGNYGYTF
TRBV7-9	14	CASRHTGEESPLHF
TRBV5-5	13	CASSGLHTDTQYF
TRBV19	14	CASRTTGWGTEAFF
TRBV4-3	15	CASSQEEFRTGELFF
TRBV14	20	CASSQEPQEWDDIPLEPQHF
TRBV11-1	13	CASSLMGNYGYTF
TRBV18	15	CASSPREAGGETQYF
TRBV12-3/TRBV12-4	13	CASSWSVGQPQHF
TRBV27	15	CASSSHVRGSYGYTF
TRBV29-1	14	CSVRDPFSTDTQYF